The 29 T cell receptor beta chains reported below all come from one sample, sequenced in a study of technical replicates of blood from a handful of donors. Sequencing was performed with immunoSEQ multiplex PCR; in TCRdb, only in-frame clones are kept and a portion is missing. The sample lists fewer than 90,000 clones; around 97% were seen once. The sample comprised T cells isolated from PBMCs. The receptor source for this set is a human donor in good health.

V usage is TRBV4-1 and J usage is TRBJ1-4; a possible D gene is TRBD1 (5 bases). Germline lookup yields CDR1 MGHRA and CDR2 YSYEKL. This CDR3 spans 15 amino acids. V dropped 0 bases and J dropped 7 bases, with 12 bases sitting between them. CDR3 nucleotide sequence: TGCGCCAGCAGCCAAGATCGGGGGGGGTTTGAAAAACTGTTTTTT. Translating it yields CASSQDRGGFEKLFF.

The gene calls are TRBV10-2 and TRBJ2-7; perhaps TRBD2 as D (6 bases). This CDR3 spans 15 amino acids. CDR1 WSHSY and CDR2 SAAADI come from the germline V gene. Trimming took off 2 bases at V and 0 bases at J, with 11 bases between the two ends. The CDR3 loop reads CASSELRESSYEQYF. The CDR3 DNA sequence: TGCGCCAGCAGTGAGCTGCGGGAAAGCTCCTACGAGCAGTACTTC.

The chain couples TRBV4-1 to TRBJ2-7; possibly TRBD2 for D (6 bases). V was pared by 1 base and J by 7 bases, with 11 bases between. Germline CDR1 is MGHRA and CDR2 is YSYEKL. The CDR3 totals 13 residues. The CDR3 spells CASSQARGKEQYF. The CDR3 coding sequence is TGCGCCAGCAGCCAAGCGCGGGGTAAGGAGCAGTACTTC.

V gene TRBV29-1 combines with J gene TRBJ2-3; perhaps TRBD2 as D (6 bases). The germline CDR1 and CDR2 sequences are SQVTM and ANQGSEA. The CDR3 consists of 13 residues. V lost 7 bases to trimming and J lost 5 bases, with 16 bases between them. This chain's CDR3 is CSAETRVRDTQYF. The CDR3 DNA follows: TGCAGCGCAGAGACTAGGGTCAGAGATACGCAGTATTTT.

This chain connects TRBV5-1 to TRBJ1-2; a possible D gene is TRBD1 (5 bases). CDR3 size: 16 residues. Trimming pared 0 bases from V and 5 bases from J, leaving 17 bases between. The germline V gene has CDR1 SGHRS and CDR2 YFSETQ. CDR3 DNA: TGCGCCAGCAGCTTGGAGACGGCTCGGAGGGGTTATGGCTACACCTTC. Its protein is CASSLETARRGYGYTF.

The CDR3 DNA is TGTGCCAGCAGCCAAACACGGGTTCGGGAGACCCAGTACTTC. Protein: CASSQTRVRETQYF. This chain connects TRBV11-2 to TRBJ2-5; D is ambiguous. Germline V CDR1 and CDR2: SGHAT, FQNNGV. The CDR3 has 14 amino acids. V was clipped by 5 bases and J by 5 bases, with 15 bases between them.

The chain links TRBV30 to TRBJ1-2; D remains unclear. The germline gives CDR1 GTSNPN, CDR2 SVGIG (reference sequence). CDR3 size: 12 residues. Trimming left V 0 bases short and J 6 bases short, with 8 bases between. The CDR3 DNA reads TGTGCCTGGAGTGTACACGGGAATGGCTACACCTTC. Amino acids: CAWSVHGNGYTF.

V and J are TRBV5-6 and TRBJ2-3; 7 bases line up with TRBD1. The J segment lost 4 bases and the V segment lost 4 bases, leaving 3 bases of the junction unmatched. There are 13 residues in the CDR3. CDR1 is SGHDT, CDR2 YYEEEE, per germline. CDR3 in amino acids: CASSRQGPDTQYF. The DNA for the CDR3 is TGTGCCAGCAGCCGACAGGGACCAGATACGCAGTATTTT.

The chain uses TRBV27 and TRBJ2-7; TRBD1 matches at 9 bases. Unmatched junction bases numbered 5, after V lost 4 bases and J lost 4 bases. The germline CDR1 and CDR2 sequences are MNHEY and SMNVEV (reference sequence). This CDR3 has 14 amino acids. CDR3 loop: CASSSGTGIYEQYF. In DNA form, the CDR3 reads TGTGCCAGCAGTTCCGGGACAGGGATTTACGAGCAGTACTTC.

CDR3 DNA sequence: TGTGCCAGCAGCGAAGTCGGGACAGGGGCCGACACTGAAGCTTTCTTT. Translated: CASSEVGTGADTEAFF. The V call is TRBV7-9, the J call TRBJ1-1, with 10 bases that match TRBD1. Germline V gives CDR1 SEHNR, CDR2 FQNEAQ (reference sequence). This CDR3 has 16 amino acids. Germline trimming cut 5 bases from V and 3 bases from J; bases unmatched to any gene: 9.

This clone was counted once. V and J are TRBV2 and TRBJ1-6; 8 bases agree with TRBD1. J gave up 6 bases and V 7 bases, and 2 bases lay outside the gene matches. The CDR3 runs 13 residues. Germline V lookup: CDR1 SNHLY, CDR2 FYNNEI. CDR3 in DNA: TGTGCCAGCAAGGGACAGGTTAATTCACCCCTCCACTTT. Its translation is CASKGQVNSPLHF. Filled out from reference TRBV2 and TRBJ1-6, the complete variable domain reads EPEVTQTPSHQVTQMGQEVILRCVPISNHLYFYWYRQILGQKVEFLVSFYNNEISEKSEIFDDQFSVERPDGSNFTLKIRSTKLEDSAMYFCASKGQVNSPLHFGNGTRLTVT.

The rearrangement links TRBV30 to TRBJ1-2, with a tentative D call TRBD1 (6 bases). From germline, CDR1 is GTSNPN and CDR2 SVGIG (reference sequence). The CDR3 sequence is 15 residues long. V lost 5 bases and J 8 bases, leaving 24 bases between the germline ends. CDR3 loop: CAWGQQQGFDQGYTF. The CDR3 region has the DNA TGTGCCTGGGGACAACAACAGGGCTTTGATCAAGGCTACACCTTC.

This clone was seen only once. The genes are TRBV6-5 and TRBJ2-1; possible D gene TRBD2, 8 bases. Germline V lookup: CDR1 MNHEY, CDR2 SVGAGI. V lost 6 bases, J lost 7 bases, and 19 bases lay in between. The CDR3 spans 15 residues. The CDR3 reads CASRPGGTRGNEQFF. Written as DNA, the CDR3 is TGTGCCAGCAGGCCAGGGGGGACTAGAGGGAATGAGCAGTTCTTC.

The chain recombines TRBV11-2 with TRBJ2-7; D might be TRBD2 (7 bases). Germline V lookup: CDR1 SGHAT, CDR2 FQNNGV. This CDR3 spans 15 amino acids. V lost 5 bases and J lost 4, with 18 bases in between. CDR3: CASSRGGGTLYEQYF. CDR3 bases: TGTGCCAGCAGCCGAGGGGGGGGGACACTTTACGAGCAGTACTTC. The full variable domain, completed using reference TRBV11-2 and TRBJ2-7, is EAGVAQSPRYKIIEKRQSVAFWCNPISGHATLYWYQQILGQGPKLLIQFQNNGVVDDSQLPKDRFSAERLKGVDSTLKIQPAKLEDSAVYLCASSRGGGTLYEQYFGPGTRLTVT.

This clone was picked up one time. In nucleotides, the CDR3 is TGTGCCAGCAGCTTAGTAGGCGGGGTGTCCTACAATGAGCAGTTCTTC. The encoded protein is CASSLVGGVSYNEQFF. This rearrangement joins TRBV11-2 to TRBJ2-1, with D tentatively TRBD2 (6 bases). The CDR3 runs to 16 residues. Germline assignment: CDR1 SGHAT and CDR2 FQNNGV. The V end was cut by 1 base, the J end by 1 base, with 11 bases between.

This clone was recorded only once. The rearrangement joins TRBV6-1 to TRBJ2-1; 8 bases match TRBD1. This CDR3 has 14 amino acids. From germline, CDR1 is MNHNS and CDR2 SASEGT. V lost 5 bases to trimming and J lost 13 bases; unmatched junction nucleotides: 13. CDR3 loop: CASSFMTGEPPQFF. In DNA, the CDR3 is TGTGCCAGCAGTTTTATGACAGGGGAGCCACCCCAGTTCTTC.

The CDR3 loop reads CAISRDTESTQYF. The CDR3 DNA reads TGTGCCATCAGCCGGGACACCGAAAGTACGCAGTATTTT. This chain joins TRBV10-3 and TRBJ2-3; D is possibly TRBD1 (6 bases). From germline, CDR1 is ENHRY and CDR2 SYGVKD. The CDR3 is 13 residues long. Trimming stripped 6 bases from V and 8 bases from J, with 15 bases between.

This clone was detected once. CDR3 nucleotides: TGTGCCAGCAGACTAGCCCTACCTGACAATGAGCAGTTCTTC. It specifies CASRLALPDNEQFF. The genes are TRBV27 and TRBJ2-1, with D tentatively TRBD2 (6 bases). Trimming stripped 6 bases from V and 5 bases from J, with 14 bases between. CDR3 length equals 14 residues. Germline V gene lookup returns CDR1 MNHEY and CDR2 SMNVEV (reference sequence).

The chain employs TRBV29-1 and TRBJ1-2; the match to TRBD1 covers 9 bases. CDR3 size: 14 residues. Germline CDR1 SQVTM, CDR2 ANQGSEA. The V gene end was trimmed by 6 bases and the J gene end by 1 base; junction bases not matched to a gene: 6. This chain's CDR3 is CSVGDRDFNYGYTF. CDR3 bases: TGCAGCGTGGGGGACAGGGACTTTAACTATGGCTACACCTTC.

This clone has more than one count but fewer than ten. The J gene is TRBJ1-2, the V gene TRBV4-1; a possible D gene is TRBD1 (6 bases). V lost 4 bases to trimming and J lost 3 bases, with 12 bases between them. The CDR3 runs to 14 residues. Germline V gene sequence: CDR1 MGHRA, CDR2 YSYEKL. CDR3 protein: CASSPYRVYYGYTF. The CDR3 DNA reads as TGCGCCAGCAGCCCTTACAGGGTCTACTATGGCTACACCTTC.

This rearrangement joins TRBV4-1 to TRBJ2-1, with 10 positions matching TRBD1. Germline lookup yields CDR1 MGHRA and CDR2 YSYEKL. V shed 4 bases and J 4 bases; nucleotides not matched to a gene: 10. This CDR3 is 17 amino acids long. CDR3 loop: CASSPLTGTGEYNEQFF. CDR3 nucleotides: TGCGCCAGCAGCCCATTAACCGGGACAGGGGAGTACAATGAGCAGTTCTTC.

The chain has TRBV4-1 and TRBJ2-2, with TRBD1 identical over 7 bases. V was clipped by 0 bases and J by 1 base; unmatched bases: 8. The CDR3 extends over 18 amino acids. The germline V gene has CDR1 MGHRA and CDR2 YSYEKL. CDR3 in amino acids: CASSQESYRDRNTGELFF. DNA for the CDR3: TGCGCCAGCAGCCAAGAATCTTACAGGGACAGGAACACCGGGGAGCTGTTTTTT.

The V and J genes are TRBV5-6 and TRBJ2-1, with 7 bases lining up with TRBD2. CDR1 is SGHDT, CDR2 YYEEEE, per germline. The CDR3 contains 13 residues. The V and J ends lost 4 bases and 6 bases, in that order; junction bases with no gene match: 4. The CDR3, as DNA: TGTGCCAGCAGCCTGGAGCGGGGCAATGAGCAGTTCTTC. Its translation is CASSLERGNEQFF.

This CDR3 is CASSLEGTSGYYEQYF. The CDR3 region has the DNA TGTGCCAGCAGTTTAGAGGGGACTAGCGGGTACTACGAGCAGTACTTC. The chain has TRBV27 and TRBJ2-7; 12 nucleotides agree with TRBD2. The CDR3 extends over 16 amino acids. Germline CDR1 is MNHEY and CDR2 is SMNVEV (reference sequence). J gave up 3 bases and V 2 bases, and 5 bases lay outside the gene matches.

The chain joins TRBV7-3 to TRBJ1-1, with unresolved D. Trimming removed 5 bases at V and 4 bases at J, with 8 bases between. The germline gives CDR1 SGHTA, CDR2 FQGTGA. CDR3 length equals 12 residues. The CDR3 DNA follows: TGTGCCAGCAGCGGAAGAGGCACTGAAGCTTTCTTT. Residues: CASSGRGTEAFF.

This chain links TRBV27 with TRBJ2-7, with 8 nucleotides matching TRBD2. Looked up from germline, CDR1 is MNHEY and CDR2 is SMNVEV (reference sequence). The CDR3 consists of 16 residues. The V and J ends lost 2 bases and 5 bases, in that order; junction bases with no gene match: 11. CDR3 amino acids: CASSLNTGGPENEQYF. For the CDR3, the DNA is TGTGCCAGCAGTTTAAATACGGGAGGGCCGGAAAACGAGCAGTACTTC.

The genes are TRBV7-9 and TRBJ2-5; TRBD2 agrees at 7 bases. The CDR3 extends over 16 amino acids. Unmatched junction bases numbered 10, after V lost 1 base and J lost 5 bases. Germline V lookup: CDR1 SEHNR, CDR2 FQNEAQ (reference sequence). DNA for the CDR3: TGTGCCAGCAGCTTAGGGCGGGGGAGTGTATGGGAGACCCAGTACTTC. It yields the protein CASSLGRGSVWETQYF.

The chain joins TRBV27 to TRBJ2-7; D might be TRBD1 (6 bases). Germline V gene lookup returns CDR1 MNHEY and CDR2 SMNVEV (reference sequence). The V gene lost 3 bases and the J gene lost 9 bases, with 18 bases spanning the gap. CDR3 length equals 14 residues. The DNA for the CDR3 is TGTGCCAGCAGTTTCAGCTGGCCCCAGGGGACGCAGTACTTC. As protein: CASSFSWPQGTQYF.

The rearrangement joins TRBV21-1 to TRBJ2-4; no DNA check was done on the table's D call, TRBD2. TRBV21-1 is annotated as a pseudogene. The CDR3 has 12 residues. The CDR3 sequence: CASTGDPREAHF. Written as DNA, the CDR3 is TGTGCCAGCACCGGGGACCCCCGGGAGGCCCATTTC.